These 29 T cell receptor beta chains came from one sample sequenced in a study of T cell responses to AZD1222 COVID-19 vaccine (dated by TCRdb to 2020 to 2023). The time point label on this specimen signifies: about 28 days (+/-7) after the second vaccine dose. Libraries were constructed by the immunoSEQ multiplex PCR assay. TCRdb took this table from immuneACCESS and kept in-frame rearrangements with V and J called. Such tables lack part of the clones; where checked against another copy, unresolved V genes explain under half of the gap, and the rest is unexplained. Present in this sample are about 150,000 clones, 90% to 95% of which were seen just once. The ten largest clones represent approximately 1.6% of the sample. The sample was peripheral blood, taken 28 days after the second AZD1222 dose. The receptors stem from an adult who received the AZD1222 COVID-19 vaccine.

V and J are TRBV19 and TRBJ1-3; 7 bases fit TRBD1. Germline V gene sequence: CDR1 LNHDA, CDR2 SQIVND (reference sequence). CDR3 size: 14 residues. Trimming removed 8 bases from V and 0 bases from J; junction bases left unmatched: 4. The CDR3 bases are TGTGCCAGTCACAGGGGCCTCTCTGGAAACACCATATATTTT. This gives the protein CASHRGLSGNTIYF.

The chain combines TRBV7-8 with TRBJ1-6, with D tentatively TRBD1 (6 bases). Germline loops: CDR1 SGHVS, CDR2 FQNEAQ. The V and J ends lost 8 bases and 5 bases respectively, with 19 bases between them. This CDR3 spans 16 amino acids. The CDR3 loop reads CASQGTQRRNNSPLHF. CDR3 DNA: TGTGCCAGCCAAGGGACACAAAGGCGTAATAATTCACCCCTCCACTTT. Full variable domain (remainder filled in from reference TRBV7-8 and TRBJ1-6): GAGVSQSPRYKVAKRGQDVALRCDPISGHVSLFWYQQALGQGPEFLTYFQNEAQLDKSGLPSDRFFAERPEGSVSTLKIQRTQQEDSAVYLCASQGTQRRNNSPLHFGNGTRLTVT.

The CDR3 bases are TGCGCCAGCAGCTTAGAGGCTAATGAAAAACTGTTTTTT. Its translation: CASSLEANEKLFF. The chain carries TRBV5-1 and TRBJ1-4, with no clear D. From germline, CDR1 is SGHRS and CDR2 YFSETQ. The germline V and J ends were trimmed by 2 bases and 3 bases, with 5 bases remaining between them. This CDR3 has 13 amino acids. Combining the CDR3 with reference TRBV5-1 and TRBJ1-4 gives the whole variable domain KAGVTQTPRYLIKTRGQQVTLSCSPISGHRSVSWYQQTPGQGLQFLFEYFSETQRNKGNFPGRFSGRQFSNSRSEMNVSTLELGDSALYLCASSLEANEKLFFGSGTQLSVL.

The chain links TRBV5-1 to TRBJ2-2; TRBD2 matches 7 bases. From germline, CDR1 is SGHRS and CDR2 YFSETQ. Trimming removed 0 bases from V and 0 bases from J; junction bases left unmatched: 8. The CDR3 totals 18 residues. The CDR3 region is CASSLDRLANSNTGELFF. CDR3 DNA sequence: TGCGCCAGCAGCTTGGACCGACTAGCAAACTCGAACACCGGGGAGCTGTTTTTT.

This chain connects TRBV10-3 to TRBJ2-6, with 8 bases that match TRBD1. The V gene end was trimmed by 8 bases and the J gene end by 2 bases; junction bases not matched to a gene: 8. The CDR3 contains 16 residues. Germline V lookup: CDR1 ENHRY, CDR2 SYGVKD. The CDR3 region is CAIARQGSPGANVLTF. In DNA form, the CDR3 reads TGTGCCATCGCCAGACAGGGGAGCCCTGGGGCCAACGTCCTGACTTTC.

The V and J genes are TRBV6-5 and TRBJ1-6; 7 bases match TRBD1. CDR3 length equals 14 residues. The V segment lost 10 bases and the J segment 7 bases; nucleotides outside the gene matches: 10. Germline CDR1 and CDR2: MNHEY and SVGAGI. This chain's CDR3 is CAIAGGQDNSPLHF. The DNA for the CDR3 is TGTGCCATCGCGGGCGGACAGGACAATTCACCCCTCCACTTT.

This sequence joins TRBV6-5 and TRBJ1-1, with 11 bases matching TRBD1. CDR1 and CDR2 from the germline V gene are MNHEY and SVGAGI. V gave up 2 bases and J gave up 5 bases; unmatched junction bases: 7. The CDR3 extends over 16 amino acids. This CDR3 reads CASSYRTGGSGTEAFF. The CDR3 coding sequence is TGTGCCAGCAGTTACCGGACAGGGGGCTCTGGGACTGAAGCTTTCTTT.

This clone was seen a few times. The V and J genes are TRBV7-6 and TRBJ1-3; the D gene is possibly TRBD1 (5 bases). The germline gives CDR1 SGHVS, CDR2 FNYEAQ. V was trimmed by 5 bases and J by 2 bases, leaving 19 bases between them. The CDR3 is 17 residues long. The CDR3 spells CASSAIQGTGAGNTIYF. CDR3 nucleotides: TGTGCCAGCAGCGCTATCCAGGGTACCGGGGCTGGAAACACCATATATTTT.

CDR3 DNA: TGTGCCAGCAGTTTACCCCCTACGGGTTGGCTAGTAGGCCAGCCCCAGCATTTT. Its protein product is CASSLPPTGWLVGQPQHF. The chain employs TRBV28 and TRBJ1-5; D is ambiguous. This CDR3 has 18 amino acids. Germline CDR1 MDHEN, CDR2 SYDVKM. With 2 bases removed from V and 7 bases from J, the gap between germline ends came to 24 bases.

The chain employs TRBV5-8 and TRBJ1-1; D uncertain. CDR3 length: 15 residues. Germline values: CDR1 SGHTS, CDR2 YDEGEE. V lost 0 bases and J lost 2, with 11 bases in between. Here the CDR3 reads CASSLGYGENTEAFF. The DNA of the CDR3 is TGTGCCAGCAGCTTGGGGTATGGGGAAAACACTGAAGCTTTCTTT.

This clone was counted a single time. The CDR3 DNA follows: TGTGCCAGCAGTCTCACACCGGCCACTGAAGCTTTCTTT. Translation gives CASSLTPATEAFF. The chain employs TRBV27 and TRBJ1-1; D remains ambiguous. The CDR3 runs 13 residues. Deletions cut 5 bases from V and 4 bases from J, with 11 bases between. Germline assignment: CDR1 MNHEY and CDR2 SMNVEV (reference sequence).

V usage is TRBV5-1 and J usage is TRBJ2-3, with D possibly matching TRBD1 (6 bases). CDR1 and CDR2 from the germline V gene are SGHRS and YFSETQ. V lost 5 bases, J lost 2 bases, and 15 bases lay in between. CDR3 length equals 15 residues. This CDR3 is CASRIRQANTDTQYF. In DNA, the CDR3 is TGCGCCAGCAGAATACGACAGGCGAACACAGATACGCAGTATTTT.

The chain combines TRBV28 with TRBJ2-7, with 11 bases fitting TRBD2. Losses at the gene ends were 4 bases for V and 3 bases for J; bases not matched to a gene: 14. The CDR3 length is 18 residues. The germline CDR1 and CDR2 sequences are MDHEN and SYDVKM. The CDR3 reads CASSSNRVTSGSLYEQYF. In DNA form, the CDR3 reads TGTGCCAGCAGTTCGAATAGAGTTACTAGCGGGAGTCTCTACGAGCAGTACTTC.

In DNA form, the CDR3 reads TGTGCCAGCAGTTACCGGGACTCAACCATCTACAATGAGCAGTTCTTC. Amino acid sequence: CASSYRDSTIYNEQFF. The chain couples TRBV6-6 to TRBJ2-1, with D possibly matching TRBD2 (6 bases). This CDR3 comprises 16 residues. Trimming pared 2 bases from V and 3 bases from J, leaving 14 bases between. CDR1 and CDR2 from the germline V gene are MNHNY and SVGAGI (reference sequence).

Comment on this clone: This CDR3 is also generated by other DNA sequences in the sample. V is TRBV18 and J is TRBJ1-4; the D is unclear. The V end was cut by 3 bases, the J end by 0 bases, with 5 bases between. The CDR3 spans 14 residues. Germline loops: CDR1 KGHSH, CDR2 LQKENI. CDR3 bases: TGTGCCAGCTCACCCCAAGCAACTAATGAAAAACTGTTTTTT. It yields the protein CASSPQATNEKLFF. The full variable domain, its missing parts supplied by reference TRBV18 and TRBJ1-4, is NAGVMQNPRHLVRRRGQEARLRCSPMKGHSHVYWYRQLPEEGLKFMVYLQKENIIDESGMPKERFSAEFPKEGPSILRIQQVVRGDSAAYFCASSPQATNEKLFFGSGTQLSVL.

The chain carries TRBV4-2 and TRBJ1-2; possible D gene TRBD1, 6 bases. This CDR3 region has 16 residues. CDR1 LGHNA and CDR2 YNFKEQ come from the germline V gene. V was trimmed by 0 bases and J by 6 bases, leaving 17 bases between them. CDR3 sequence: CASSQETGRSSNGYTF. CDR3 DNA: TGTGCCAGCAGCCAAGAGACAGGTCGTAGTTCCAATGGCTACACCTTC.

The CDR3 is CASSLLQGRNEQFF. The CDR3 DNA reads TGTGCCAGCAGTTTATTGCAGGGTCGAAATGAGCAGTTCTTC. The chain links TRBV28 to TRBJ2-1; tentatively, D is TRBD1 (5 bases). The V and J ends lost 1 base and 7 bases respectively, with 11 bases between them. Germline V gene sequence: CDR1 MDHEN, CDR2 SYDVKM. The CDR3 length is 14 residues.

V usage is TRBV3-1 (or the pseudogene TRBV3-2) and J usage is TRBJ2-5, with 7 bases that match TRBD2. Germline V gene data show CDR1 as LGHDT and CDR2 as YNNKEL (reference sequence). This CDR3 has 14 residues. V trimming: 3 bases; J trimming: 5 bases; junction bases outside the gene matches: 6. CDR3 sequence: CASSQQRGRETQYF. The CDR3 DNA reads as TGTGCCAGCAGCCAGCAGCGGGGAAGGGAGACCCAGTACTTC.

V and J are TRBV14 and TRBJ1-4; 9 bases are shared with TRBD1. The junction had 7 bases not matched to a gene; V was cut back by 3 bases and J by 8 bases. Germline CDR1 is SGHDN and CDR2 is FVKESK. The CDR3 extends over 15 amino acids. The CDR3 DNA is TGTGCCAGCAGCCAGCCTGGGACAGGGCGCGAAAAACTGTTTTTT. Protein sequence: CASSQPGTGREKLFF.

The chain employs TRBV15 and TRBJ1-2, with TRBD1 matching over 8 bases. Germline trimming cut 4 bases from V and 8 bases from J; bases unmatched to any gene: 9. CDR3 size: 14 residues. Germline V gene lookup returns CDR1 LNHNV and CDR2 YYDKDF (reference sequence). In DNA, the CDR3 is TGTGCCACCAGCACAAGGAAGACAGGGGTCGGCTACACCTTC. Its protein product is CATSTRKTGVGYTF. The complete variable domain, with remaining parts taken from reference TRBV15 and TRBJ1-2, reads DAMVIQNPRYQVTQFGKPVTLSCSQTLNHNVMYWYQQKSSQAPKLLFHYYDKDFNNEADTPDNFQSRRPNTSFCFLDIRSPGLGDTAMYLCATSTRKTGVGYTFGSGTRLTVV.

This clone was found a few times. The gene calls are TRBV29-1 and TRBJ1-2; the D gene is possibly TRBD1 (5 bases). CDR1 and CDR2 from the germline V gene are SQVTM and ANQGSEA. The CDR3 has 13 residues. V was shortened by 7 bases and J by 2 bases, with 14 bases between the two germline ends. CDR3: CSAPAGGNYGYTF. The CDR3, as DNA: TGCAGCGCTCCGGCGGGGGGGAACTATGGCTACACCTTC.

This rearrangement joins TRBV4-2 to TRBJ2-1; tentatively, D is TRBD2 (6 bases). V was cut by 7 bases and J by 1 base, with 17 bases left in between. Germline lookup yields CDR1 LGHNA and CDR2 YNFKEQ. This CDR3 is 16 amino acids long. The CDR3 spells CASIQEAGLSYNEQFF. The CDR3 DNA follows: TGTGCCAGCATTCAAGAGGCGGGGTTGTCCTACAATGAGCAGTTCTTC.

The gene calls are TRBV12-3 or TRBV12-4 and TRBJ2-5; D remains unclear. Trimming removed 5 bases from V and 5 bases from J, with 12 bases in between. This CDR3 has 13 residues. The CDR3 bases are TGTGCCAGCAGTCAGACACCCAAGGAGACCCAGTACTTC. Its translation is CASSQTPKETQYF.

The chain couples TRBV23-1 to TRBJ1-1; D may be TRBD1 (5 bases). TRBV23-1 is recorded as an ORF, its role being uncertain. V lost 2 bases and J lost 1, with 11 bases in between. The CDR3 length is 15 residues. This CDR3 is CASSQRRDPNTEAFF. The CDR3 nucleotides are TGCGCCAGCAGTCAACGGCGGGACCCGAACACTGAAGCTTTCTTT.

CDR3 coding DNA: TGTGCCAGCTCATCTGGGACAGGCGGGAACATTCAGTACTTC. Protein sequence: CASSSGTGGNIQYF. The chain joins TRBV18 to TRBJ2-4; 8 nucleotides line up with TRBD1. V lost 5 bases and J lost 7; bases outside the gene matches: 7. CDR1 and CDR2 (germline): KGHSH, LQKENI. The CDR3 totals 14 residues.

The chain uses TRBV28 and TRBJ2-7, with a tentative D call TRBD1 (6 bases). The V gene's germline CDR1 is MDHEN and CDR2 SYDVKM. Trimming took off 3 bases at V and 1 base at J, with 16 bases between the two ends. CDR3 length: 16 residues. CDR3 sequence (DNA): TGTGCCAGCAGTTTGTCCACCCGGGACATATCCTACGAGCAGTACTTC. Protein product: CASSLSTRDISYEQYF. The whole variable domain, filled in from reference TRBV28 and TRBJ2-7, reads DVKVTQSSRYLVKRTGEKVFLECVQDMDHENMFWYRQDPGLGLRLIYFSYDVKMKEKGDIPEGYSVSREKKERFSLILESASTNQTSMYLCASSLSTRDISYEQYFGPGTRLTVT.

The V call is TRBV3-1 (or the pseudogene TRBV3-2), the J call TRBJ1-4; 8 bases agree with TRBD1. Germline CDR1 LGHDT, CDR2 YNNKEL (reference sequence). The CDR3 is 16 amino acids. The V and J ends lost 0 bases and 5 bases, in that order; junction bases with no gene match: 5. The CDR3 region has the DNA TGTGCCAGCAGCCAAGAAGACAGGGGCCGCAATGAAAAACTGTTTTTT. It translates to CASSQEDRGRNEKLFF.

Here the CDR3 DNA reads TGTGCCAGCAGCTTAGGAGGGGGGACCGGCACAGATACGCAGTATTTT. Translated: CASSLGGGTGTDTQYF. The chain joins TRBV11-1 to TRBJ2-3; D tentatively fits TRBD1 or TRBD2 (6 bases each). Germline-derived CDR1 and CDR2 are SGHAT and FQDESV (reference sequence). Trimming removed 1 base at V and 1 base at J, with 12 bases between. The CDR3 is 16 residues long.

The chain links TRBV7-9 to TRBJ2-7; D perhaps matches TRBD1 (7 bases). The CDR3 loop spans 14 amino acids. V was trimmed by 4 bases and J by 2 bases, leaving 12 bases between them. CDR1 and CDR2 from the germline V gene are SEHNR and FQNEAQ (reference sequence). The CDR3 coding sequence is TGTGCCAGCAGCTCGACAGGGAGGACCTACGAGCAGTACTTC. Translating it yields CASSSTGRTYEQYF.